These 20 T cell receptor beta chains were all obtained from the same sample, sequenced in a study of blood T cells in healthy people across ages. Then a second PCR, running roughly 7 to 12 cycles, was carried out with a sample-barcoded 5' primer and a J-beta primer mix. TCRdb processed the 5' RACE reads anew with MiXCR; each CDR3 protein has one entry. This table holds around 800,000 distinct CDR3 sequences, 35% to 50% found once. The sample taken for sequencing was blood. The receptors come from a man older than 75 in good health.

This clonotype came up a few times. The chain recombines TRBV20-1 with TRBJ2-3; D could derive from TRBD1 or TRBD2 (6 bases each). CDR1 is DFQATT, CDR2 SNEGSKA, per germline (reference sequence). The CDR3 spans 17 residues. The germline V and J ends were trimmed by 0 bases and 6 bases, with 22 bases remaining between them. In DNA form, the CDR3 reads TGCAGTGCTAGAGATCGGATGAGGGGGGCGGATGGGGATACGCAGTATTTT. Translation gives CSARDRMRGADGDTQYF.

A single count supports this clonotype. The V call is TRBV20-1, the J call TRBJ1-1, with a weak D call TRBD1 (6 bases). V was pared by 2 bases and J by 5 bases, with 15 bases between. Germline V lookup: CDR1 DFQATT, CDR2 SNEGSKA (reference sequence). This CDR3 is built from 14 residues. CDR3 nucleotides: TGCAGTGCTAGACTCCAGGGGCCGGGGACTGAAGCTTTCTTT. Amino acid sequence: CSARLQGPGTEAFF.

The CDR3 reads CASRSPRTDPYEQYF. In DNA, the CDR3 is TGTGCCAGCCGGAGCCCCAGGACAGACCCCTACGAGCAGTACTTC. The chain employs TRBV28 and TRBJ2-7; D is perhaps TRBD1 (6 bases). The germline gives CDR1 MDHEN, CDR2 SYDVKM. V was shortened by 8 bases and J by 2 bases, with 19 bases between the two germline ends. The CDR3 has 15 amino acids. Using reference TRBV28 and TRBJ2-7 for the parts outside the CDR3, the full variable domain is DVKVTQSSRYLVKRTGEKVFLECVQDMDHENMFWYRQDPGLGLRLIYFSYDVKMKEKGDIPEGYSVSREKKERFSLILESASTNQTSMYLCASRSPRTDPYEQYFGPGTRLTVT.

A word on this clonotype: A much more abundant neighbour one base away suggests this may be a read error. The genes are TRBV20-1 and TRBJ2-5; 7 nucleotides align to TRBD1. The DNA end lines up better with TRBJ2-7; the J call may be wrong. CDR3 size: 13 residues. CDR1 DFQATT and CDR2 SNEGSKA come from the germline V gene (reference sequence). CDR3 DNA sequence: TGCAGTTCTAGAGTCCAGGGGGACCGCGAGCAGTACTTC. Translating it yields CSSRVQGDREQYF.

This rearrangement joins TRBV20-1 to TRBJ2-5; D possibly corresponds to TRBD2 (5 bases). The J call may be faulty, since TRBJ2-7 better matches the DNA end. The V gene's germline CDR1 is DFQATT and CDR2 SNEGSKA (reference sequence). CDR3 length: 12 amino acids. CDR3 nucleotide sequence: TGCAGTGCTTCGGACTGGGCCCCCGAGCAGTACTTC. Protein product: CSASDWAPEQYF.

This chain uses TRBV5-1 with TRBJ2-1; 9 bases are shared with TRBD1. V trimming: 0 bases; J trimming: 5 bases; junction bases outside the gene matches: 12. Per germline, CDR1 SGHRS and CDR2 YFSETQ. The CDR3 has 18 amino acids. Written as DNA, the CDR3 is TGCGCCAGCAGCTTGGAACCCGGGACAGGGACCTACAACAATGAGCAGTTCTTC. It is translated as CASSLEPGTGTYNNEQFF.

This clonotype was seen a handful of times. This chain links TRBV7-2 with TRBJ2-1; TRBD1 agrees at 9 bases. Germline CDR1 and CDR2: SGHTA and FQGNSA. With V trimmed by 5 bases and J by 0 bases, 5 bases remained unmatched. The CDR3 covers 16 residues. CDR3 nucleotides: TGTGCCAGCAGCGCCGGGACAGGGCTCTCCTACAATGAGCAGTTCTTC. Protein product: CASSAGTGLSYNEQFF. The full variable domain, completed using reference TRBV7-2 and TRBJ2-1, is GAGVSQSPSNKVTEKGKDVELRCDPISGHTALYWYRQSLGQGLEFLIYFQGNSAPDKSGLPSDRFSAERTGGSVSTLTIQRTQQEDSAVYLCASSAGTGLSYNEQFFGPGTRLTVL.

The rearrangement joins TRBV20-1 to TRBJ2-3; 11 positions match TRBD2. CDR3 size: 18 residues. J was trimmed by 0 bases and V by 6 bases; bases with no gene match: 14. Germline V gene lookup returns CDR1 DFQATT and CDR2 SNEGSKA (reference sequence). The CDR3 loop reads CSARFAYGTSGSTDTQYF. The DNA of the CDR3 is TGCAGTGCCCGGTTCGCTTACGGGACTAGCGGAAGCACAGATACGCAGTATTTT.

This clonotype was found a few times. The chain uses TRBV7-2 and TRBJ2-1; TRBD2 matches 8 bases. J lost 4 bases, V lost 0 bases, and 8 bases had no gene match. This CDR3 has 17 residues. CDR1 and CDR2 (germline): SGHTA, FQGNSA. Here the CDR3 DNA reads TGTGCCAGCAGCTTAGCGACCGGGGGGGGATTATACAATGAGCAGTTCTTC. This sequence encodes CASSLATGGGLYNEQFF.

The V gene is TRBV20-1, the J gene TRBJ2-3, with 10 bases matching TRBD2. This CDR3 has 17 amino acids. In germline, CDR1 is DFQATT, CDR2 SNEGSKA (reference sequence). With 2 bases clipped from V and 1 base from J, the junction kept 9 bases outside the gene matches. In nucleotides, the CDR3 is TGCAGTGCTAGATCCAGCGGGAGGGCCGGCGGCACAGATACGCAGTATTTT. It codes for CSARSSGRAGGTDTQYF.

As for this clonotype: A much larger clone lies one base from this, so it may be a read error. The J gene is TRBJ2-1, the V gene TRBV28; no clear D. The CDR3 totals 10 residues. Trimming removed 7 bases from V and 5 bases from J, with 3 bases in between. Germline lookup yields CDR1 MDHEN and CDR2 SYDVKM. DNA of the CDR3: TGTGCCAGCATGGACAATGAGCAGTTCTTC. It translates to CASMDNEQFF.

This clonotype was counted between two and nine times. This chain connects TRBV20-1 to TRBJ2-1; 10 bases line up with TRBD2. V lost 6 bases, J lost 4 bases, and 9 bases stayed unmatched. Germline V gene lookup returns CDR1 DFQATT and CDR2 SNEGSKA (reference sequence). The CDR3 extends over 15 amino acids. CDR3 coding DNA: TGCAGTGCCTCCATAGCGGGAGGCCTTTACAATGAGCAGTTCTTC. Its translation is CSASIAGGLYNEQFF.

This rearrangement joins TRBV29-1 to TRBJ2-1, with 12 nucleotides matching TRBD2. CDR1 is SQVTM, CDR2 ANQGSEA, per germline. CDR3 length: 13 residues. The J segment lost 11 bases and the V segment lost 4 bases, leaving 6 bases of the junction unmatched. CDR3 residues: CSVGLAGGEKQFF. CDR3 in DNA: TGCAGCGTTGGGCTAGCGGGAGGGGAGAAGCAGTTCTTC.

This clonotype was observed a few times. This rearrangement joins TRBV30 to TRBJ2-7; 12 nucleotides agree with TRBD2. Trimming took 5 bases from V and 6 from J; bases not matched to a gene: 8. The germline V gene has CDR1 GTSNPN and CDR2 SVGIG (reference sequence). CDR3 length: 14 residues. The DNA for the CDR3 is TGTGCCTGGGTTGCTAGCGGGAGGGCCACCGAGCAGTACTTC. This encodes CAWVASGRATEQYF.

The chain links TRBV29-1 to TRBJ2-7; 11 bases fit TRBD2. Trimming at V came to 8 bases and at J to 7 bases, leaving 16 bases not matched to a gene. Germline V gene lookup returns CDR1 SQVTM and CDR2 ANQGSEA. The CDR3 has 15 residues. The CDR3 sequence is CSYELAGASYNEQYF. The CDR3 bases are TGCAGCTACGAACTAGCGGGGGCCTCCTACAATGAGCAGTACTTC.

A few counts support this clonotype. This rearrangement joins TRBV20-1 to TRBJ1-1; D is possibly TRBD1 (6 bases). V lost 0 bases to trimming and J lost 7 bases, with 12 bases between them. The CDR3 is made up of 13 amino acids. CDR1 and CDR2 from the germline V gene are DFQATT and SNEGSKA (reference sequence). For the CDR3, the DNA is TGCAGTGCTAGAGATATACAGGGTAATGAAGCTTTCTTT. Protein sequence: CSARDIQGNEAFF.

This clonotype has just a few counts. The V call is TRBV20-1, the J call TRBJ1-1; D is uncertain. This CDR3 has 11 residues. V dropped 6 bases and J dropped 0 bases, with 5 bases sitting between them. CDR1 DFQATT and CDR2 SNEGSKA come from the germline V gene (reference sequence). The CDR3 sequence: CSADMNTEAFF. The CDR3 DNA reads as TGCAGTGCAGACATGAACACTGAAGCTTTCTTT.

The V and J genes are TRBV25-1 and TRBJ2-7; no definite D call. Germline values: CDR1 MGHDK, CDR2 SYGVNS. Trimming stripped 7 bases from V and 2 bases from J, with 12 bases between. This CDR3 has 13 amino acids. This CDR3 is CASTPSPAYEQYF. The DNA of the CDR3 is TGTGCCAGCACCCCTAGTCCCGCCTACGAGCAGTACTTC.

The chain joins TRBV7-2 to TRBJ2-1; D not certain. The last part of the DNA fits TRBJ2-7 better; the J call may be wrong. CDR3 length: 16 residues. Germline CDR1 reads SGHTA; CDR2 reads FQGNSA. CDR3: CASSPPDQVSYNEQYF. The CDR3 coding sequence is TGTGCCAGCAGCCCCCCCGACCAGGTCTCCTACAATGAGCAGTACTTC.

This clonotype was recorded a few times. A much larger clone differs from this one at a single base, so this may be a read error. The CDR3 spells CASSVGGAETQYF. The DNA for the CDR3 is TGTGCCAGCAGCGTGGGGGGTGCGGAGACCCAGTACTTC. The chain recombines TRBV5-4 with TRBJ2-5; possible D gene TRBD2, 6 bases. CDR3 size: 13 residues. V was trimmed by 4 bases and J by 5 bases, leaving 12 bases between them. Germline V gene data show CDR1 as SGHNT and CDR2 as YYREEE (reference sequence).